The 13 T cell receptor beta chains in this list originate from one sample, sequenced in a study of human T cells and chemical hapten exposure. TCRdb itself ran the RACE reads through MiXCR, one entry per CDR3 protein. Of 300,000 to 450,000 distinct CDR3 sequences in the sample, around 5.5% are singletons; the top ten hold 2.6%. Time point in this sample: pre-sensitization, week 0. Treatment indicated: therapeutic diphenylcyclopropenone sensitization with weekly scalp DPC. The sample consisted of whole blood, taken in connection with sensitization to the hapten diphenylcyclopropenone (DPC). The receptors originated from a woman aged 45 to 65 with alopecia areata. Some clones in this sample may be carry-over from other donors' samples.

This clonotype showed up just a few times. The chain carries TRBV2 and TRBJ1-5; no definite D call. Trimming took off 1 base at V and 1 base at J, with 5 bases between the two ends. Germline CDR1 and CDR2: SNHLY and FYNNEI. This CDR3 has 14 amino acids. CDR3 protein: CASSEESSNQPQHF. The CDR3 DNA is TGTGCCAGCAGTGAAGAGTCAAGCAATCAGCCCCAGCATTTT.

This clonotype was picked up many times. The chain uses TRBV6-1 and TRBJ2-3, with D unresolved. The CDR3 extends over 15 amino acids. Germline-derived CDR1 and CDR2 are MNHNS and SASEGT. The V gene lost 2 bases and the J gene lost 1 base, with 10 bases spanning the gap. CDR3 sequence reads: CASSESGARTDTQYF. DNA of the CDR3: TGTGCCAGCAGTGAATCAGGAGCCCGCACAGATACGCAGTATTTT.

The sample holds many counts of this clonotype. The chain has TRBV6-5 and TRBJ2-3; TRBD2 agrees at 9 bases. The germline V gene has CDR1 MNHEY and CDR2 SVGAGI. The CDR3 is 15 residues long. Trimming cost V 5 bases and J 3 bases; bases outside gene matches: 6. The CDR3 sequence: CASSPLAGATDTQYF. In DNA form, the CDR3 reads TGTGCCAGCAGTCCCTTAGCGGGGGCAACAGATACGCAGTATTTT.

This clonotype has a count of ten or more. The chain couples TRBV11-2 to TRBJ2-5, with D possibly matching TRBD1 (6 bases). Germline CDR1 reads SGHAT; CDR2 reads FQNNGV. The V and J ends lost 2 bases and 3 bases respectively, with 13 bases between them. This CDR3 contains 15 residues. DNA for the CDR3: TGTGCCAGCAGCTTATGGAAGGGGGAAGAAGAGACCCAGTACTTC. Amino acid sequence: CASSLWKGEEETQYF.

The sample holds a few counts of this clonotype. This chain links TRBV6-2 or TRBV6-3 with TRBJ1-2; D unresolved. In germline, CDR1 is MNHEY, CDR2 SVGEGT. V lost 7 bases and J lost 7, with 16 bases in between. The CDR3 consists of 13 residues. The CDR3 protein is CASINDGSGGYTF. The CDR3 nucleotides read TGTGCCAGCATAAACGACGGTTCTGGTGGCTACACCTTC.

This clonotype has ten or more counts. V gene TRBV7-9 combines with J gene TRBJ2-2, with TRBD2 identical over 8 bases. Germline values: CDR1 SEHNR, CDR2 FQNEAQ (reference sequence). The CDR3 contains 15 residues. Trimming removed 10 bases from V and 4 bases from J; junction bases left unmatched: 11. The CDR3 coding sequence is TGTGCCACCTTTTCCAGCGGGAGTTCCACCGGGGAGCTGTTTTTT. Protein sequence: CATFSSGSSTGELFF.

This clonotype was detected many times. The gene calls are TRBV29-1 and TRBJ1-5; D is undetermined. Between the trimmed V and J ends, which lost 4 bases and 2 bases, there was a span of 9 bases. CDR1 and CDR2 from the germline V gene are SQVTM and ANQGSEA. This CDR3 contains 13 residues. The CDR3 loop reads CSVVGGGNQPQHF. As DNA, the CDR3 is TGCAGCGTTGTGGGTGGGGGCAATCAGCCCCAGCATTTT.

This clonotype was counted ten times or more. This sequence joins TRBV10-1 and TRBJ2-1; 9 bases agree with TRBD1. J lost 11 bases, V lost 10 bases, and 12 bases had no gene match. CDR1 WNHNN and CDR2 SYGVQD come from the germline V gene (reference sequence). CDR3 length: 13 amino acids. CDR3: CATSRDRDGKQFF. CDR3 DNA sequence: TGCGCCACGTCCCGGGACAGGGATGGTAAGCAGTTCTTC.

CDR3 amino acids: CASSSGLAGGVGETQYF. The CDR3 nucleotides are TGTGCCAGCAGCTCGGGACTAGCGGGAGGGGTCGGGGAGACCCAGTACTTC. V is TRBV7-2 and J is TRBJ2-5; 16 positions agree with TRBD2. The V gene end was trimmed by 4 bases and the J gene end by 5 bases; junction bases not matched to a gene: 7. Germline V gene data show CDR1 as SGHTA and CDR2 as FQGNSA. The length of the CDR3 is 17 residues.

The V gene is TRBV28, the J gene TRBJ1-6; D is unclear. The germline V and J ends were trimmed by 4 bases and 8 bases, with 6 bases remaining between them. This CDR3 region has 12 residues. Per the germline V gene, CDR1 is MDHEN and CDR2 is SYDVKM. For the CDR3, the DNA is TGTGCCAGCAGTTCCCTCTATTCACCCCTCCACTTT. Translated, it gives CASSSLYSPLHF.

This clonotype was picked up a small number of times. The chain couples TRBV20-1 to TRBJ2-1, with 9 bases aligning to TRBD1. The CDR3 runs 13 residues. Trimming cost V 6 bases and J 10 bases; bases outside gene matches: 10. Per the germline V gene, CDR1 is DFQATT and CDR2 is SNEGSKA (reference sequence). As DNA, the CDR3 is TGCAGTGCAAACCTGGGGACAGGGACGGAGCAGTTCTTC. Amino acid sequence: CSANLGTGTEQFF.

This clonotype was found many times. For the CDR3, the DNA is TGCAGTGCTAGAGTTGAGATTGGACTAGAGCGGAATGAGCAGTTCTTC. Amino acids: CSARVEIGLERNEQFF. The V call is TRBV20-1, the J call TRBJ2-1, with 7 bases identical to TRBD2. V lost 1 base, J lost 7 bases, and 13 bases stayed unmatched. The germline gives CDR1 DFQATT, CDR2 SNEGSKA (reference sequence). This CDR3 is 16 amino acids long.

The V call is TRBV29-1, the J call TRBJ1-4; no reliable D call. This CDR3 region has 12 residues. Germline loops: CDR1 SQVTM, CDR2 ANQGSEA. Trimming took off 7 bases at V and 7 bases at J, with 13 bases between the two ends. The CDR3 DNA is TGCAGCGGAAAGGGCGGTGGTGAAAAACTGTTTTTT. The encoded protein is CSGKGGGEKLFF.